This TCR beta chain was obtained from a study of blood T cell repertoires in COVID-19. Study-wide background: Researchers got acute and convalescent COVID-19 samples from the United States, Italy and Spain. T cells, B-cell-depleted T cells, or PBMCs supplied cDNA or gDNA.

V shed 6 bases, J shed 4 bases, and the junction held 7 bases outside the gene matches. The CDR3 runs 15 residues. CDR1 is SGHNT and CDR2 is YENEEA in the germline V gene. In the authors' workflow: Reference gene primer amplification yielded estimated nucleated cell counts. The method was immunoSEQ multiplex PCR; TCRdb's version includes in-frame clones alone and lacks a portion of them. V and J calls and clone size come straight from that table; D and trimming were deduced from the DNA. The table includes 130,000 or so clones, 75% to 90% detected once. This TCR derives from a man aged 65-85 years with active or convalescent COVID-19. The rearrangement uses TRBV11-3 and TRBJ2-2; 8 bases are a match to TRBD1. The sample was peripheral blood. CDR3 region: CASSLRTGSTGELFF. DNA for the CDR3: TGTGCCAGCAGTCTACGGACAGGGAGCACCGGGGAGCTGTTTTTT.